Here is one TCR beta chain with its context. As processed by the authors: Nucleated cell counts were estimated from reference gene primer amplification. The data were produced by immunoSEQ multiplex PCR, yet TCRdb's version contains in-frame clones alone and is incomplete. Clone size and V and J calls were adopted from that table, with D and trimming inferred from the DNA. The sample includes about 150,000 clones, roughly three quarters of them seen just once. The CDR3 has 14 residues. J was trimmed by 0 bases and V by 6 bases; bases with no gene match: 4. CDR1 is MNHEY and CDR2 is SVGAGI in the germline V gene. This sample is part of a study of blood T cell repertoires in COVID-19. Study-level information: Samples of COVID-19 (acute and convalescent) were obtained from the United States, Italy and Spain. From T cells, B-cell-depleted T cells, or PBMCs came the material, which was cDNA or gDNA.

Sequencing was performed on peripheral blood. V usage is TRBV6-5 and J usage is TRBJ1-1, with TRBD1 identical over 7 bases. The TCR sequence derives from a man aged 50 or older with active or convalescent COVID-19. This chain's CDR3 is CASRGQPMNTEAFF. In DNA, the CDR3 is TGTGCCAGCAGGGGACAGCCTATGAACACTGAAGCTTTCTTT.